Sequencing of this TCR beta chain was carried out in a study of T cells after posttransplantation cyclophosphamide. Notes on the study in general: After PTCy, TRB diversity resembled that of CNI/methotrexate controls. Skin or GI-infiltrating T cells shared few TRB sequences with blood.

Repertoires were generated with immunoSEQ multiplex PCR, while TCRdb's copy carries only in-frame clones and drops some. The sample contains fewer than 45,000 clones, just under 80% of which appear only once. The CDR3 sequence is 15 residues long. V was pared by 3 bases and J by 3 bases, with 4 bases of the junction left unmatched. The germline V gene has CDR1 SGHRS and CDR2 YFSETQ. A note on this clone: Its antigen is unknown.

A marrow graft followed busulfan-fludarabine conditioning, with cyclophosphamide on days +3 and +4. The source material was CD4+ T cells sorted from blood, sampled approximately 1,900 days after a stem cell transplant with posttransplant cyclophosphamide. The receptor was derived from a female patient in her 40s who received an allogeneic stem cell transplant from a related donor, was CMV-positive, and had no GVHD. The graft donor may have given rise to some T cells. The V and J genes are TRBV5-1 and TRBJ2-1; 9 positions match TRBD1. The CDR3 loop reads CASSYTGGGYNEQFF. The CDR3 DNA reads TGCGCCAGCAGCTATACAGGGGGCGGCTACAATGAGCAGTTCTTC.